This T cell receptor beta chain was retrieved from a study of CD8 T cells in Susac syndrome. V was pared by 5 bases and J by 6 bases, with 21 bases of the junction left unmatched. The CDR3 runs 19 residues. Germline CDR1 reads SGHTA; CDR2 reads FQGNSA. Random-hexamer reverse transcription was applied to roughly 0.45 to 1 ug RNA. TCRdb passed the immunoSEQ multiplex PCR reads through MiXCR, listing each CDR3 protein once. This sample carries roughly 140,000 distinct CDR3 sequences, roughly 96% of them seen once, and the ten largest clones take 0.16%. This TCR was recovered from a human donor with Susac syndrome. This rearrangement joins TRBV7-2 to TRBJ2-1; TRBD2 aligns across 8 bases. The material sequenced was CD4+ T cells from PBMCs. The DNA of the CDR3 is TGTGCCAGCAGCCCCGCGGTAGCGGGGAGTACTTGGGTTAGCAATGAGCAGTTCTTC. Translating gives CASSPAVAGSTWVSNEQFF.